The 6 T cell receptor beta chains below come from one sample, sequenced in a study of Graves' ophthalmopathy and Graves' hyperthyroidism. RNA transcripts served as template for amplifying TCR beta CDR3 sequences. An opening RT-PCR round employed HTBI primers and preceded a second-round multiplex PCR. From the multiplex PCR reads, TCRdb called clonotypes with MiXCR, one entry per CDR3 protein. The table lists 660,000 or so distinct CDR3 sequences, over 40% of them singletons. The sample taken for sequencing was peripheral blood. The receptors come from an adult man with Graves' ophthalmopathy.

The DNA for the CDR3 is TGCAGCGTATCACCGGGAGAGGGTTTCTACGAGCAGTACTTC. Its protein product is CSVSPGEGFYEQYF. The chain combines TRBV29-1 with TRBJ2-7; D perhaps matches TRBD2 (6 bases). Germline loops: CDR1 SQVTM, CDR2 ANQGSEA. Trimming removed 6 bases from V and 3 bases from J, with 18 bases in between. This CDR3 region has 14 residues.

The CDR3 region has the DNA TGTGCCACCAGCAGCCGTACTACAGGGAGCTCTGGGGCCAACGTCCTGACTTTC. It encodes CATSSRTTGSSGANVLTF. V is TRBV15 and J is TRBJ2-6; maybe TRBD1 (6 bases). The CDR3 consists of 18 residues. The V and J ends lost 3 bases and 0 bases respectively, with 15 bases between them. The germline gives CDR1 LNHNV, CDR2 YYDKDF (reference sequence).

This clonotype was counted ten times or more. The J gene is TRBJ2-2, the V gene TRBV7-9; D uncertain. The V end was cut by 4 bases, the J end by 6 bases, with 9 bases between. This CDR3 spans 13 amino acids. CDR1 is SEHNR, CDR2 FQNEAQ, per germline (reference sequence). The CDR3 region is CASSSYVAGELFF. The CDR3 bases are TGTGCCAGCAGCTCCTACGTTGCCGGGGAGCTGTTTTTT.

This clonotype was recorded many times. This chain uses TRBV13 with TRBJ1-5; D unresolved. Germline V CDR1 and CDR2: PRHDT, FYEKMQ (reference sequence). V lost 0 bases to trimming and J lost 6 bases, with 6 bases between them. This CDR3 contains 13 residues. The CDR3 nucleotides read TGTGCCAGCAGCTTAGGAATCCTTCAGCCCCAGCATTTT. Its translation is CASSLGILQPQHF.

The rearrangement uses TRBV7-2 and TRBJ1-2; 8 bases match TRBD1. CDR3 length equals 16 residues. V shed 1 base and J 5 bases; nucleotides not matched to a gene: 9. Germline lookup yields CDR1 SGHTA and CDR2 FQGNSA. The CDR3 bases are TGTGCCAGCAGCTTAGGCGCGGGACAGGTGCGGTATGGCTACACCTTC. It yields the protein CASSLGAGQVRYGYTF.

The V and J genes are TRBV9 and TRBJ1-6, with D unclear. This CDR3 contains 15 residues. Trimming cost V 3 bases and J 7 bases, with 14 bases left between them. Germline V gives CDR1 SGDLS, CDR2 YYNGEE. CDR3 region: CASSAEWRTNSPLHF. CDR3 nucleotides: TGTGCCAGCAGCGCAGAATGGCGAACAAATTCACCCCTCCACTTT. The whole variable domain, remainder taken from reference TRBV9 and TRBJ1-6, is DSGVTQTPKHLITATGQRVTLRCSPRSGDLSVYWYQQSLDQGLQFLIQYYNGEERAKGNILERFSAQQFPDLHSELNLSSLELGDSALYFCASSAEWRTNSPLHFGNGTRLTVT.